The rows below give T cell receptor beta chains drawn from one sample of a study of OX40 agonist ivuxolimab in advanced cancers. The repertoire was sequenced with immunoSEQ multiplex PCR; TCRdb's copy has only in-frame clones and lacks some. This sample yields under 90,000 clones, of which 84% are seen a single time; approximately 2.1% belongs to the top ten. This material consisted of CD4+ or CD8+ T cells sorted from blood, taken in a trial of the OX40 agonist ivuxolimab. The receptor set was obtained from an adult with an advanced solid tumor such as melanoma, head and neck, liver or kidney cancer. The CDR3 runs from the conserved cysteine through the conserved F or W. Each record gives: V gene, J gene, D gene, clone size, CDR3 protein, CDR3 DNA. The D gene is left open where the match is weak. Expanded clones are given a class, and other clones once, few, many or no size at all.

V gene: TRBV12-5; J gene: TRBJ1-5; D gene: .; clone size: .; CDR3 protein: CASGPQRGNQPQHF; CDR3 DNA: TGTGCTAGTGGACCTCAGAGGGGCAATCAGCCCCAGCATTTT
V gene: TRBV9; J gene: TRBJ2-2; D gene: .; clone size: .; CDR3 protein: CASSVDLGATGELFF; CDR3 DNA: TGTGCCAGCAGCGTAGATTTAGGGGCAACCGGGGAGCTGTTTTTT
V gene: TRBV19; J gene: TRBJ1-3; D gene: TRBD1; clone size: .; CDR3 protein: CASSRGTEANTIYF; CDR3 DNA: TGTGCCAGTAGTAGAGGGACAGAGGCAAACACCATATATTTT
V gene: TRBV7-8; J gene: TRBJ2-7; D gene: TRBD1; clone size: .; CDR3 protein: CASSPRGQGANEQYF; CDR3 DNA: TGTGCCAGCAGCCCCCGTGGACAGGGGGCCAACGAGCAGTACTTC
V gene: TRBV7-9; J gene: TRBJ1-1; D gene: TRBD1; clone size: .; CDR3 protein: CASSRGTGERAFF; CDR3 DNA: TGTGCCAGCAGCCGGGGGACAGGGGAGAGGGCTTTCTTT
V gene: TRBV19; J gene: TRBJ1-4; D gene: .; clone size: once; CDR3 protein: CASSMGQGEKLFF; CDR3 DNA: TGTGCCAGTAGTATGGGTCAGGGTGAAAAACTGTTTTTT
V gene: TRBV7-9; J gene: TRBJ2-7; D gene: .; clone size: .; CDR3 protein: CASSTRSSYEQYF; CDR3 DNA: TGTGCCAGCTCCACCCGAAGCTCCTACGAGCAGTACTTC
V gene: TRBV7-2; J gene: TRBJ2-7; D gene: .; clone size: once; CDR3 protein: CASRFLANYEQYF; CDR3 DNA: TGTGCCAGCAGATTCCTAGCAAACTACGAGCAGTACTTC
V gene: TRBV6-1; J gene: TRBJ2-7; D gene: .; clone size: .; CDR3 protein: CASSDKPYEQYF; CDR3 DNA: TGTGCCAGCAGCGACAAACCCTACGAGCAGTACTTC
V gene: TRBV7-7; J gene: TRBJ2-5; D gene: .; clone size: .; CDR3 protein: CASSLSTGTKETQYF; CDR3 DNA: TGTGCCAGCAGCTTATCCACAGGAACAAAAGAGACCCAGTACTTC
V gene: TRBV10-3; J gene: TRBJ2-3; D gene: TRBD2; clone size: .; CDR3 protein: CAIRPSGGGTDTQYF; CDR3 DNA: TGTGCCATCCGTCCCAGTGGGGGGGGCACAGATACGCAGTATTTT
V gene: TRBV9; J gene: TRBJ2-7; D gene: TRBD1; clone size: .; CDR3 protein: CASSAATGSYEQYF; CDR3 DNA: TGTGCCAGCAGCGCAGCGACAGGGAGTTACGAGCAGTACTTC
V gene: TRBV28; J gene: TRBJ2-3; D gene: .; clone size: .; CDR3 protein: CASRGPGSSTDTQYF; CDR3 DNA: TGTGCCAGCAGGGGCCCGGGGAGTAGCACAGATACGCAGTATTTT
V gene: TRBV5-6; J gene: TRBJ2-1; D gene: TRBD2; clone size: .; CDR3 protein: CASSRLAGGGTEQFF; CDR3 DNA: TGTGCCAGCAGCCGACTAGCGGGAGGGGGCACTGAGCAGTTCTTC
V gene: TRBV15; J gene: TRBJ2-7; D gene: TRBD2; clone size: .; CDR3 protein: CATSRVPSGREYEQYF; CDR3 DNA: TGTGCCACCAGCAGAGTTCCTAGCGGGAGAGAGTACGAGCAGTACTTC
V gene: TRBV9; J gene: TRBJ2-1; D gene: TRBD2; clone size: .; CDR3 protein: CASSVRLAGANEQFF; CDR3 DNA: TGTGCCAGCAGCGTTAGGCTAGCGGGGGCCAATGAGCAGTTCTTC
V gene: TRBV6-1; J gene: TRBJ2-7; D gene: .; clone size: .; CDR3 protein: CASSEGRGSSYEQYF; CDR3 DNA: TGTGCCAGCAGTGAAGGTCGGGGTAGCTCCTACGAGCAGTACTTC
V gene: TRBV9; J gene: TRBJ2-1; D gene: .; clone size: .; CDR3 protein: CASSVGDPVSEQFF; CDR3 DNA: TGTGCCAGCAGCGTAGGGGATCCGGTTTCGGAGCAGTTCTTC
V gene: TRBV19; J gene: TRBJ2-3; D gene: .; clone size: .; CDR3 protein: CASKGGRYSSTDTQYF; CDR3 DNA: TGTGCCAGTAAAGGCGGCCGGTACTCTAGCACAGATACGCAGTATTTT
V gene: TRBV11-3; J gene: TRBJ1-5; D gene: .; clone size: few; CDR3 protein: CASSTRGAGQPQHF; CDR3 DNA: TGTGCCAGCAGCACCAGAGGGGCAGGACAGCCCCAGCATTTT
V gene: TRBV18; J gene: TRBJ1-1; D gene: .; clone size: .; CDR3 protein: CASSPPAQGWNTEAFF; CDR3 DNA: TGTGCCAGCTCACCACCAGCTCAGGGTTGGAACACTGAAGCTTTCTTT
V gene: TRBV28; J gene: TRBJ2-5; D gene: .; clone size: .; CDR3 protein: CASSQDYRQTQYF; CDR3 DNA: TGTGCCAGCAGCCAGGACTACCGACAGACCCAGTACTTC
V gene: TRBV9; J gene: TRBJ1-5; D gene: .; clone size: .; CDR3 protein: CASSNKDSNQPQHF; CDR3 DNA: TGTGCCAGCAGTAACAAGGATAGCAATCAGCCCCAGCATTTT
V gene: TRBV5-1; J gene: TRBJ2-7; D gene: .; clone size: .; CDR3 protein: CASSLVGHPSGQYF; CDR3 DNA: TGCGCCAGCAGCTTGGTGGGACACCCCTCGGGGCAGTACTTC
V gene: TRBV7-3; J gene: TRBJ2-7; D gene: .; clone size: .; CDR3 protein: CASRFGGTDEQYF; CDR3 DNA: TGTGCCAGCAGATTTGGGGGAACGGACGAGCAGTACTTC
V gene: TRBV12-5; J gene: TRBJ2-3; D gene: .; clone size: .; CDR3 protein: CASGSQTDTQYF; CDR3 DNA: TGTGCTAGTGGTTCGCAAACAGATACGCAGTATTTT
V gene: TRBV11-2; J gene: TRBJ1-4; D gene: .; clone size: .; CDR3 protein: CASSLSRTNEKLFF; CDR3 DNA: TGTGCCAGCAGCTTAAGCAGAACTAATGAAAAACTGTTTTTT
V gene: TRBV4-2; J gene: TRBJ2-5; D gene: TRBD2; clone size: .; CDR3 protein: CASSQDSSGGGLTQYF; CDR3 DNA: TGTGCCAGCAGCCAAGATTCTAGCGGGGGGGGCTTGACCCAGTACTTC
V gene: TRBV10-2; J gene: TRBJ1-5; D gene: .; clone size: .; CDR3 protein: CASSDVGAPSNQPQHF; CDR3 DNA: TGCGCCAGCAGTGATGTCGGGGCACCGAGCAATCAGCCCCAGCATTTT
V gene: TRBV19; J gene: TRBJ1-1; D gene: .; clone size: .; CDR3 protein: CASSVLDSPNTEAFF; CDR3 DNA: TGTGCCAGTAGTGTGTTGGACAGCCCGAACACTGAAGCTTTCTTT
V gene: TRBV30; J gene: TRBJ1-1; D gene: .; clone size: few; CDR3 protein: CAWSGLTQNTEAFF; CDR3 DNA: TGTGCCTGGAGTGGACTGACCCAAAACACTGAAGCTTTCTTT
V gene: TRBV9; J gene: TRBJ1-1; D gene: .; clone size: few; CDR3 protein: CASSVGWGRDVAEAFF; CDR3 DNA: TGTGCCAGCAGCGTAGGTTGGGGACGGGACGTGGCTGAAGCTTTCTTT
V gene: TRBV18; J gene: TRBJ2-5; D gene: TRBD2; clone size: .; CDR3 protein: CASSSGSGETQYF; CDR3 DNA: TGTGCCAGCTCTAGCGGGAGTGGAGAGACCCAGTACTTC
V gene: TRBV5-4; J gene: TRBJ2-5; D gene: TRBD1; clone size: .; CDR3 protein: CASSRDRVVETQYF; CDR3 DNA: TGTGCCAGCAGCCGGGACAGGGTGGTAGAGACCCAGTACTTC
V gene: TRBV15; J gene: TRBJ2-1; D gene: .; clone size: .; CDR3 protein: CATRPVDRNNEQFF; CDR3 DNA: TGTGCCACCAGGCCGGTGGACAGAAACAATGAGCAGTTCTTC
V gene: TRBV19; J gene: TRBJ2-2; D gene: .; clone size: .; CDR3 protein: CASSSRAAGELFF; CDR3 DNA: TGTGCCAGTAGTAGCAGGGCGGCCGGGGAGCTGTTTTTT
V gene: TRBV2; J gene: TRBJ1-5; D gene: .; clone size: .; CDR3 protein: CASTGQGGSGQPQHF; CDR3 DNA: TGTGCCAGCACCGGTCAGGGAGGAAGTGGACAGCCCCAGCATTTT
V gene: TRBV5-1; J gene: TRBJ2-2; D gene: .; clone size: .; CDR3 protein: CASSLAAGVNTGELFF; CDR3 DNA: TGCGCCAGCAGCTTGGCCGCAGGAGTAAACACCGGGGAGCTGTTTTTT
V gene: TRBV7-6; J gene: TRBJ1-3; D gene: TRBD1; clone size: .; CDR3 protein: CASSRGQFSGNTIYF; CDR3 DNA: TGTGCCAGCAGCCGGGGACAGTTCTCTGGAAACACCATATATTTT
V gene: TRBV4-3; J gene: TRBJ2-5; D gene: TRBD2; clone size: .; CDR3 protein: CASSQGLAGGKETQYF; CDR3 DNA: TGCGCCAGCAGCCAGGGACTAGCGGGAGGCAAAGAGACCCAGTACTTC
V gene: TRBV5-1; J gene: TRBJ2-7; D gene: .; clone size: .; CDR3 protein: CASSPTAAYEQYF; CDR3 DNA: TGCGCCAGCAGCCCGACAGCAGCCTACGAGCAGTACTTC
V gene: TRBV18; J gene: TRBJ2-1; D gene: TRBD1; clone size: .; CDR3 protein: CASSQRTGTNEQFF; CDR3 DNA: TGTGCCAGCTCTCAGAGGACAGGCACCAATGAGCAGTTCTTC
V gene: TRBV27; J gene: TRBJ2-7; D gene: .; clone size: .; CDR3 protein: CASSWRQVAGSEQYF; CDR3 DNA: TGTGCCAGCAGTTGGCGACAGGTCGCTGGCAGCGAGCAGTACTTC
V gene: TRBV27; J gene: TRBJ2-6; D gene: .; clone size: .; CDR3 protein: CASSKITVSGANVLTF; CDR3 DNA: TGTGCCAGCAGTAAAATTACAGTCTCTGGGGCCAACGTCCTGACTTTC
V gene: TRBV7-9; J gene: TRBJ1-3; D gene: .; clone size: once; CDR3 protein: CASSLRSGNTIYF; CDR3 DNA: TGTGCCAGCAGCTTACGGTCTGGAAACACCATATATTTT
V gene: TRBV5-4; J gene: TRBJ1-1; D gene: .; clone size: .; CDR3 protein: CASSLGRTLNTEAFF; CDR3 DNA: TGTGCCAGCAGCTTGGGCCGGACTTTGAACACTGAAGCTTTCTTT
V gene: TRBV9; J gene: TRBJ2-2; D gene: TRBD2; clone size: .; CDR3 protein: CASSVGPSGVTGELFF; CDR3 DNA: TGTGCCAGCAGCGTAGGACCTAGCGGGGTCACCGGGGAGCTGTTTTTT
V gene: TRBV5-3; J gene: TRBJ2-1; D gene: TRBD1; clone size: .; CDR3 protein: CARSHRQGCNNEQFF; CDR3 DNA: TGTGCCAGAAGCCATCGACAGGGCTGTAACAATGAGCAGTTCTTC
V gene: TRBV29-1; J gene: TRBJ2-7; D gene: .; clone size: .; CDR3 protein: CSVGKGGSYEQYF; CDR3 DNA: TGCAGCGTTGGCAAAGGGGGCTCCTACGAGCAGTACTTC
V gene: TRBV9; J gene: TRBJ1-1; D gene: .; clone size: once; CDR3 protein: CASSVVGQGRTEAFF; CDR3 DNA: TGTGCCAGCAGCGTAGTCGGGCAGGGGAGGACTGAAGCTTTCTTT